Listed here is a single T cell receptor beta chain. Its matching antigen is unknown. Looked up from germline, CDR1 is SGHAT and CDR2 is FQNNGV. The CDR3 covers 11 residues. Trimming stripped 2 bases from V and 7 bases from J, with 6 bases between. This sample was taken from a study of shared clonotypes between healthy human individuals. Study-wide results and caveats: On the whole, naive subsets had larger estimated richness than memory subsets had. Against clonotypes common to all four donors, non-shared ones had lower generation probabilities.

Template for every sorted-subset replicate PCR totaled approximately 0.2 ug DNA, tens of thousands of T cell genomes. Only in-frame clones appear in the TCRdb table, and some are missing; sequencing was by immunoSEQ multiplex PCR. The data hold roughly 220,000 clones, with 50% to 75% observed a single time. The sequence was collected from a man younger than 40 in good health. The sequencing sample was made of memory CD4+ T cells sorted from blood. As to subset: CD45RA-negative fraction. The V call is TRBV11-2, the J call TRBJ2-7; no definite D call. DNA of the CDR3: TGTGCCAGCAGCTTATTGGAAGAGCAGTACTTC. Encoded protein: CASSLLEEQYF.